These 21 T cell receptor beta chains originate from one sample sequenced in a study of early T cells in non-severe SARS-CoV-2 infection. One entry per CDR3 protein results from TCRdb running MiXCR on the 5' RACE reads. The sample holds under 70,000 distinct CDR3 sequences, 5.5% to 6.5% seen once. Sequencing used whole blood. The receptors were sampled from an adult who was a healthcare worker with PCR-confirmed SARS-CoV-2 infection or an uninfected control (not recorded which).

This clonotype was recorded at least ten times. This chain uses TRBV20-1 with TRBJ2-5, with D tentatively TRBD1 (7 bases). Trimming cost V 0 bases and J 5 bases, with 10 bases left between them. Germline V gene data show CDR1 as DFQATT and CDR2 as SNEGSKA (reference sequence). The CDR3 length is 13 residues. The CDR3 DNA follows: TGCAGTGCTAGAGAACAGGGGAGGGAGACCCAGTACTTC. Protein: CSAREQGRETQYF.

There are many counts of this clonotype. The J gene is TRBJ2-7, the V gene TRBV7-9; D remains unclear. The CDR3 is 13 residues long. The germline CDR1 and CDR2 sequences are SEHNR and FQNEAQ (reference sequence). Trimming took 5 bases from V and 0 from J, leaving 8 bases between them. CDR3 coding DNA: TGTGCCAGCAGCACCTACTACTCCTACGAGCAGTACTTC. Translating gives CASSTYYSYEQYF.

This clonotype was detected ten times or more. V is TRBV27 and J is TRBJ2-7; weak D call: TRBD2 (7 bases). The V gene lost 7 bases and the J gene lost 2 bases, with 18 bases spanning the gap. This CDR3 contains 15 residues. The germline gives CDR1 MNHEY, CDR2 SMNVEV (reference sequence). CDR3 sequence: CASNFGGLGPYEQYF. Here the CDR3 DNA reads TGTGCCAGCAACTTCGGGGGGCTCGGACCCTACGAGCAGTACTTC.

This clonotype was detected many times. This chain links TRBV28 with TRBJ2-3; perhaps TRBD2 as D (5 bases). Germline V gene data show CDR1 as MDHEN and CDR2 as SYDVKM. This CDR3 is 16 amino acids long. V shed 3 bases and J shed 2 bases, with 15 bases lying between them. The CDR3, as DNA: TGTGCCAGCAGTTTCGGGGTTAGCAGCTACACAGATACGCAGTATTTT. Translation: CASSFGVSSYTDTQYF.

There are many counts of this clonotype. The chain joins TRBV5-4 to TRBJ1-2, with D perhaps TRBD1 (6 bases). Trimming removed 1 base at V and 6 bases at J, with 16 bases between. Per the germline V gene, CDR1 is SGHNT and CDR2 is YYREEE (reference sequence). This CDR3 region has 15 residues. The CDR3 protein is CASSLKQGNLNGYTF. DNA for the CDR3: TGTGCCAGCAGCTTGAAACAGGGCAATTTGAATGGCTACACCTTC.

The CDR3 DNA reads as TGTGCCAGCAGCTTGCCCGACCTAATCCACGAGCAGTACTTC. Its protein product is CASSLPDLIHEQYF. The chain has TRBV5-4 and TRBJ2-7; D call uncertain. Germline V gene sequence: CDR1 SGHNT, CDR2 YYREEE (reference sequence). V lost 1 base and J 5 bases, leaving 13 bases between the germline ends. The CDR3 extends over 14 amino acids.

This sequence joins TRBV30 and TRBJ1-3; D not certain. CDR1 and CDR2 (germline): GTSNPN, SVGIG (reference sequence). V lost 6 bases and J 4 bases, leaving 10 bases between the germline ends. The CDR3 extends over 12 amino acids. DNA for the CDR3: TGTGCCTGTACCCTGGGGGGAAACACCATATATTTT. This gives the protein CACTLGGNTIYF.

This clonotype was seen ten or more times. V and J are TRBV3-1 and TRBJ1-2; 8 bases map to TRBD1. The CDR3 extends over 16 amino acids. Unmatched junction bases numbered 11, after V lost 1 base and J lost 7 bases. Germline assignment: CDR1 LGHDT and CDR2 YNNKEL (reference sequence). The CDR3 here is CASSQAREGRGPGYTF. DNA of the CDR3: TGTGCCAGCAGCCAAGCGCGGGAGGGCAGGGGGCCTGGCTACACCTTC.

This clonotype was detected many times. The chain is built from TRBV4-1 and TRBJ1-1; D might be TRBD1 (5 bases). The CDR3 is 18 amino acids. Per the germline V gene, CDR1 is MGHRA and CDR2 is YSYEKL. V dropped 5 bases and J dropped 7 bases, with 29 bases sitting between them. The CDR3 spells CASSTNWGETKGRLEAFF. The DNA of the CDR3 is TGCGCCAGCAGCACCAACTGGGGGGAGACAAAGGGTCGCCTTGAAGCTTTCTTT.

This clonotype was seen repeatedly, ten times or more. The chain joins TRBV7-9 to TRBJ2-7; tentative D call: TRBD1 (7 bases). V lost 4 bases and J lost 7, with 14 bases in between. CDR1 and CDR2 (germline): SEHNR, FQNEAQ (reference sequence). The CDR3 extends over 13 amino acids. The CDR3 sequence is CASSWRDSWEQYF. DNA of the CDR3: TGTGCCAGCAGCTGGAGGGACAGCTGGGAGCAGTACTTC.

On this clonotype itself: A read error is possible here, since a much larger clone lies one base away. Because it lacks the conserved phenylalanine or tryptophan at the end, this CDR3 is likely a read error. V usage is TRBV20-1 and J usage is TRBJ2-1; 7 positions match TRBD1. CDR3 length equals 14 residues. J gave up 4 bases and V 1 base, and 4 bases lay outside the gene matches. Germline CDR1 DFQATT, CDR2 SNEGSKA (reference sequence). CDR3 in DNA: TGCAGTGCTAGAGGGGGACAGCCGTACAATGAGCAGTTCCTC. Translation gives CSARGGQPYNEQFL.

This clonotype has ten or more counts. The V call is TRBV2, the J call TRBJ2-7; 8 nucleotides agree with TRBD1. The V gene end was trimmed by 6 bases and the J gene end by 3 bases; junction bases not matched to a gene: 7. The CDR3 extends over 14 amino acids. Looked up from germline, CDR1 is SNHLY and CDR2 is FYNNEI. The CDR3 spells CASRLGQAVYEQYF. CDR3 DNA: TGTGCCAGCAGACTGGGACAGGCGGTCTACGAGCAGTACTTC.

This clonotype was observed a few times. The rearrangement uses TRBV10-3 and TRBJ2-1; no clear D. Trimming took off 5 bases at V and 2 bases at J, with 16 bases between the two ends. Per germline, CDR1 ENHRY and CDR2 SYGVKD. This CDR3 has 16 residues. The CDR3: CAISTPRTPPYNEQFF. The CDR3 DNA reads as TGTGCCATCAGTACCCCGCGGACCCCACCCTACAATGAGCAGTTCTTC.

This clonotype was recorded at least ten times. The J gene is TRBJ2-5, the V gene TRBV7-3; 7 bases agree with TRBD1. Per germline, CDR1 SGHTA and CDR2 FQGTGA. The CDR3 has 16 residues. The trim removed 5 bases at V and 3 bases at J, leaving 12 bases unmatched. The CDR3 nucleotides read TGTGCCAGCAGCCTGACAGGGAGAATAGGGGAAGAGACCCAGTACTTC. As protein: CASSLTGRIGEETQYF.

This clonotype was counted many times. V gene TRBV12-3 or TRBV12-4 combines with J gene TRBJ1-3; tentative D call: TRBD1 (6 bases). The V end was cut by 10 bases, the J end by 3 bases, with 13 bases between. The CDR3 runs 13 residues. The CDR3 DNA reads TGTGCCACCCTCAGGGGAGGTGGAAACACCATATATTTT. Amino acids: CATLRGGGNTIYF.

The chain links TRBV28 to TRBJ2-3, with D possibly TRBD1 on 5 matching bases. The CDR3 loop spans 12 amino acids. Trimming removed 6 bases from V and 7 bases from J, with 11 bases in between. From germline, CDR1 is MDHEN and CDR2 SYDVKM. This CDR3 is CASSEGVNTQYF. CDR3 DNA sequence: TGTGCCAGCAGCGAAGGGGTGAATACGCAGTATTTT.

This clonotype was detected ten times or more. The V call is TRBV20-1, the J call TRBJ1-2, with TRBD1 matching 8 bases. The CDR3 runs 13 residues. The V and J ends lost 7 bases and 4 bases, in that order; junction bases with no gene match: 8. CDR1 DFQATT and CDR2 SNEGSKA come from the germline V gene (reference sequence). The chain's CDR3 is CSVPGQGAYGYTF. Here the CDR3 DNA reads TGCAGTGTCCCTGGACAGGGAGCCTATGGCTACACCTTC.

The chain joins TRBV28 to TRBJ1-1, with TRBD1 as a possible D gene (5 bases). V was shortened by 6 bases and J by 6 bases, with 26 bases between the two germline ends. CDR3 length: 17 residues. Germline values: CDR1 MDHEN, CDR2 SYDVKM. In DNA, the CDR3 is TGTGCCAGCAGCAGGCCGAGGGGCGAGGTACGGGGACCTGAAGCTTTCTTT. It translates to CASSRPRGEVRGPEAFF.

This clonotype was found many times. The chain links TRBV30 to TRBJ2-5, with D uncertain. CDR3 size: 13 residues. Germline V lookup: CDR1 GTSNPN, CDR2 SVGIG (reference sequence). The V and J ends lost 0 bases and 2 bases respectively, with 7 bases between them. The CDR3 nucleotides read TGTGCCTGGAGTGTCGGCAGGCAAGAGACCCAGTACTTC. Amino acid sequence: CAWSVGRQETQYF.

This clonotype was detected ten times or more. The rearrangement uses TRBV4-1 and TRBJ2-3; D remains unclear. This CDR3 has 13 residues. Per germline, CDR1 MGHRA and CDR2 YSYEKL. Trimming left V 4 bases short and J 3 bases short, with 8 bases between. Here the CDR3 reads CASSPSRTDTQYF. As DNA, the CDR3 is TGCGCCAGCAGCCCCTCGAGGACAGATACGCAGTATTTT.

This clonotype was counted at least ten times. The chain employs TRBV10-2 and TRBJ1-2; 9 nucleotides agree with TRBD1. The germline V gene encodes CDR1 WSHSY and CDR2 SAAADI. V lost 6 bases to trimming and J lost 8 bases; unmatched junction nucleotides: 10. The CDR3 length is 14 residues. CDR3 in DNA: TGCGCCAGCAGAGAGACAGGGGGAAAGAGAGGCTACACCTTC. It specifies CASRETGGKRGYTF.